The 7 T cell receptor beta chains given below trace back to one sample, sequenced in a study of T-cell memory formation after mild COVID-19. TCRdb redid the calling of the 5' RACE reads with MiXCR, one entry per CDR3 protein. The sample lists hundreds of thousands of distinct CDR3 sequences; 15% to 20% were seen once. The sample was PBMCs or a T cell subset sorted from them (not recorded which). The origin of the receptors is a young man who had mild COVID-19 (a few samples of this study predate the infection). Cell type and time point are not known.

This clonotype has more than one count but fewer than ten. V and J are TRBV7-9 and TRBJ2-1; TRBD2 is a possible D gene (5 bases). From germline, CDR1 is SEHNR and CDR2 FQNEAQ (reference sequence). This CDR3 has 13 residues. V lost 7 bases to trimming and J lost 9 bases, with 16 bases between them. The CDR3 nucleotides are TGTGCCAGCACGTCCGGAGGTCTTGGTGAGCAGTTCTTC. Amino acid sequence: CASTSGGLGEQFF.

The CDR3 sequence is CASSLVGRQETQYF. The CDR3 coding sequence is TGTGCCAGCAGCTTAGTTGGCAGGCAAGAGACCCAGTACTTC. The chain links TRBV7-2 to TRBJ2-5; D is ambiguous. V lost 1 base to trimming and J lost 2 bases, with 8 bases between them. Germline lookup yields CDR1 SGHTA and CDR2 FQGNSA. The length of the CDR3 is 14 residues.

In DNA form, the CDR3 reads TGTGCCAGCAGCCCCGGGGGGGGTTGGACTGAAGCTTTCTTT. Protein product: CASSPGGGWTEAFF. The chain is built from TRBV5-6 and TRBJ1-1, with D maybe TRBD1 (5 bases). Germline V lookup: CDR1 SGHDT, CDR2 YYEEEE. The germline V and J ends were trimmed by 4 bases and 5 bases, with 15 bases remaining between them. The CDR3 totals 14 residues.

The chain combines TRBV15 with TRBJ2-7, with 10 bases fitting TRBD2. There are 15 residues in the CDR3. The junction had 4 bases not matched to a gene; V was cut back by 1 base and J by 4 bases. Germline V gives CDR1 LNHNV, CDR2 YYDKDF (reference sequence). This CDR3 reads CATSRGPSGGYEQYV. CDR3 nucleotides: TGTGCCACCAGCAGAGGCCCTAGCGGGGGTTACGAGCAGTACGTC.

The chain combines TRBV2 with TRBJ2-1; no definite D call. This CDR3 region has 12 residues. Trimming cost V 7 bases and J 4 bases, with 8 bases left between them. CDR1 and CDR2 from the germline V gene are SNHLY and FYNNEI. In DNA, the CDR3 is TGTGCCAGCATGAGGCAGTACAATGAGCAGTTCTTC. Its protein is CASMRQYNEQFF.

The rearrangement joins TRBV9 to TRBJ2-3; TRBD2 agrees at 10 bases. The CDR3 consists of 15 residues. CDR1 and CDR2 (germline): SGDLS, YYNGEE. Trimming removed 2 bases from V and 4 bases from J; junction bases left unmatched: 4. The CDR3 DNA reads as TGTGCCAGCAGCGTCACTAGCGGGGAGGCAGATACGCAGTATTTT. Its protein product is CASSVTSGEADTQYF.

This clonotype was counted a few times. CDR3 bases: TGTGCCAGCAGCAGAGAGGGACTAGCTTGGTCCTACGAGCAGTACTTC. This encodes CASSREGLAWSYEQYF. V usage is TRBV7-9 and J usage is TRBJ2-7; 9 bases fit TRBD2. V gave up 5 bases and J gave up 1 base; unmatched junction bases: 9. The length of the CDR3 is 16 residues. Germline V CDR1 and CDR2: SEHNR, FQNEAQ (reference sequence).